This T cell receptor beta chain was identified during a study of blood T cell repertoires in COVID-19. Background on the study: COVID-19 samples from acute and convalescent phases originated in the United States, Italy and Spain. The analysed material was cDNA or gDNA that came from T cells, B-cell-depleted T cells, or PBMCs.

In the original processing: For nucleated cells, counts were estimated from reference gene primer amplification. The assay was immunoSEQ multiplex PCR, and TCRdb's table has in-frame clones only and misses some. Clone size and V and J calls were adopted from that table, with D and trimming inferred from the DNA. The table lists around 150,000 clones, 75% to 85% of them singletons, with about a tenth in the top ten. The V and J ends lost 5 bases and 2 bases respectively, with 9 bases between them. This CDR3 spans 13 amino acids. CDR1 is KGHSH and CDR2 is LQKENI in the germline V gene. This TCR derives from a human donor in a cohort sampled during active COVID-19. Specimen: peripheral blood. J is TRBJ2-5 and V is TRBV18, with D possibly matching TRBD1 (5 bases). The CDR3 reads CASSATEQETQYF. Written as DNA, the CDR3 is TGTGCCAGCTCAGCGACAGAGCAAGAGACCCAGTACTTC.